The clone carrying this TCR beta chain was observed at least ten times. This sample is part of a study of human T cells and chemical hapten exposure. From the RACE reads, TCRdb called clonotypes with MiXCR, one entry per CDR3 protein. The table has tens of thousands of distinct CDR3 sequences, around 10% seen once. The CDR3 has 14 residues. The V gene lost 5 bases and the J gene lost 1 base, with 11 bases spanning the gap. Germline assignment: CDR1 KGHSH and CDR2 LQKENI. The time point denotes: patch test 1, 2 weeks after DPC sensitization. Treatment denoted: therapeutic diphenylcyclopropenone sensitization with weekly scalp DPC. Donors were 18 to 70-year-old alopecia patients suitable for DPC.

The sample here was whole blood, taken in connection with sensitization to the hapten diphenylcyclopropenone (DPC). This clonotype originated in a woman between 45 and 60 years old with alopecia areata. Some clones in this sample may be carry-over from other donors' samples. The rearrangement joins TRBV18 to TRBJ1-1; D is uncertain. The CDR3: CASSALPENTEAFF. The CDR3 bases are TGTGCCAGCTCAGCTCTCCCGGAGAACACTGAAGCTTTCTTT. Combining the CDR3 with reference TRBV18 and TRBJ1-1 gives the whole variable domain NAGVMQNPRHLVRRRGQEARLRCSPMKGHSHVYWYRQLPEEGLKFMVYLQKENIIDESGMPKERFSAEFPKEGPSILRIQQVVRGDSAAYFCASSALPENTEAFFGQGTRLTVV.